This TCR beta chain was identified in a study of blood T cell repertoires in COVID-19. Overall study: The samples span acute and convalescent COVID-19 from the United States, Italy and Spain.

The CDR3 is 14 residues long. Trimming cost V 6 bases and J 6 bases, with 18 bases left between them. The germline gives CDR1 MNHEY, CDR2 SVGAGI. Authors' data handling: It was from reference gene primer amplification that nucleated cell counts were estimated. Sequencing was performed with immunoSEQ multiplex PCR; in TCRdb, only in-frame clones are kept and a portion is missing. D and trimming come from the DNA, and the V and J calls and clone size come from that table. This sample carries about 200,000 clones, approximately 82% of them seen once, and the ten largest clones take 9.7%. The sequence derives from a man over 45 with active or convalescent COVID-19. The chain combines TRBV6-5 with TRBJ2-7, with D possibly TRBD2 on 6 matching bases. Sequences were obtained from peripheral blood. CDR3 in DNA: TGTGCCAGCAGAATGGCAGAGCGGGTAGCCGAGCAGTACTTC. This codes for CASRMAERVAEQYF.